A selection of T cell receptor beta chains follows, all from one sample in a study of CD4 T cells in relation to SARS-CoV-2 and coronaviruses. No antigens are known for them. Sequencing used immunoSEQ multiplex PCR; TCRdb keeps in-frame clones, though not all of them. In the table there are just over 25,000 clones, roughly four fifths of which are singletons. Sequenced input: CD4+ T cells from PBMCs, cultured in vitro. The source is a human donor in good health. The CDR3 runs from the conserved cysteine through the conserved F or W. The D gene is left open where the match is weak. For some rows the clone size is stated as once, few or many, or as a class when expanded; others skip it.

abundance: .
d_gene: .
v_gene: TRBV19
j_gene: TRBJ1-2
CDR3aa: CASSIGGSGYTF
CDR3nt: TGTGCCAGTAGTATAGGGGGAAGTGGCTACACCTTC

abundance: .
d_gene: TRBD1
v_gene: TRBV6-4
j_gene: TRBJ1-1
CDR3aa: CASSADRGSTEAFF
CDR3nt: TGTGCCAGCAGTGCCGACAGGGGTAGCACTGAAGCTTTCTTT

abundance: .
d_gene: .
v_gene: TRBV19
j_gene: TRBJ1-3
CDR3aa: CAVGSRNTIYF
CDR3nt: TGTGCTGTGGGAAGTAGGAACACCATATATTTT

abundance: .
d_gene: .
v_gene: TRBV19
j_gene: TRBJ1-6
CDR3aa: CASSIGGRGDSPLHF
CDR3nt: TGTGCCAGTAGTATAGGCGGCAGGGGAGATTCACCCCTCCACTTT

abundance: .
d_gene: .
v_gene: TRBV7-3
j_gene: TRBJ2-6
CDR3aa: CASSSGVSGANVLTF
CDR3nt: TGTGCCAGCAGCTCCGGGGTGTCTGGGGCCAACGTCCTGACTTTC

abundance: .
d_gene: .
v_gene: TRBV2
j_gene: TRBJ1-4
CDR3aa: CASGGGGGAEEKLFF
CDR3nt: TGTGCCAGCGGGGGTGGGGGGGGCGCGGAGGAAAAACTGTTTTTT

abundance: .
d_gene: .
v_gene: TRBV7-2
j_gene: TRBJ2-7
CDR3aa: CASSLEVHHDEQYF
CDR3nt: TGTGCCAGCAGCTTAGAAGTTCATCACGACGAGCAGTACTTC

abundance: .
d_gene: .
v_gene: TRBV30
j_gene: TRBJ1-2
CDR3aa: CAWSVQDNGGYTF
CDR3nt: TGTGCCTGGAGTGTACAGGATAACGGGGGCTACACCTTC

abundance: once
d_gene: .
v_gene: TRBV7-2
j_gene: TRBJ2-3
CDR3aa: CASSLQPPPNTDTQYF
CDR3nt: TGTGCCAGCAGCCTACAGCCCCCTCCAAACACAGATACGCAGTATTTT

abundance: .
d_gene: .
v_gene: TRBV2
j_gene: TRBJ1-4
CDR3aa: CASIGQLVNEKLFF
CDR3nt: TGTGCCAGCATTGGGCAACTCGTTAATGAAAAACTGTTTTTT

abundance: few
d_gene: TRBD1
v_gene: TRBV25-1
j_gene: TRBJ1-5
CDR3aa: CASSVTGTVEPQHF
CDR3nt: TGTGCCAGCAGTGTCACCGGGACAGTAGAGCCCCAGCATTTT

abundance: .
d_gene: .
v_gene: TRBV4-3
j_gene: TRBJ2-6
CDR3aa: CASSPYRVANVLTF
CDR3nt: TGCGCCAGCAGCCCTTACCGGGTGGCCAACGTCCTGACTTTC

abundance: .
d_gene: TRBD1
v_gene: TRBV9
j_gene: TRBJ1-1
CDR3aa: CASSANTFSQGVAFF
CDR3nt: TGTGCCAGCAGCGCCAATACTTTCAGCCAGGGGGTTGCTTTCTTT

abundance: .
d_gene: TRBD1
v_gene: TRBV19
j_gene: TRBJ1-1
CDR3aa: CASSLRGPDARTEAFF
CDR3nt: TGTGCCAGTAGTCTCAGGGGGCCAGATGCTAGGACTGAAGCTTTCTTT

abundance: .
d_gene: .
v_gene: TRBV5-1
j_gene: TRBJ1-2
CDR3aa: CASSLVSSAAGGYTF
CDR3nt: TGCGCCAGCAGCTTGGTATCGTCGGCGGCCGGAGGCTACACCTTC

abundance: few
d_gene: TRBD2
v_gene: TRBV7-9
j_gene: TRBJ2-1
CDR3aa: CASSPRIGLAGGAYNEQFF
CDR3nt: TGTGCCAGCAGCCCCCGCATAGGACTAGCGGGAGGAGCCTACAATGAGCAGTTCTTC

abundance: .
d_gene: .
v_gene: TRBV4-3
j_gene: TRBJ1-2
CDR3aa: CASSQDLGQINYGYTF
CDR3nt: TGCGCCAGCAGCCAAGATTTAGGACAGATTAACTATGGCTACACCTTC

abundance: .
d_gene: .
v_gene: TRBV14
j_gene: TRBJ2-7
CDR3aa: CASSQGAGRSYEQYF
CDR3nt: TGTGCCAGCAGCCAAGGGGCAGGGAGATCCTACGAGCAGTACTTC

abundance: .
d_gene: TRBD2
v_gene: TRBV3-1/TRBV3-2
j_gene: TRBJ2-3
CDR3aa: CASSQGPSGNTDTQYF
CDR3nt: TGTGCCAGCAGCCAAGGACCTAGCGGCAACACAGATACGCAGTATTTT

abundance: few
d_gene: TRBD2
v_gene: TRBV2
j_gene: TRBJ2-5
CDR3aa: CASRVGLAGGAETQYF
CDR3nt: TGTGCCAGCAGGGTCGGACTAGCGGGGGGTGCAGAGACCCAGTACTTC

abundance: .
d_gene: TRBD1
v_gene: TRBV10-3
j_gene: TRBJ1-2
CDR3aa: CAVQGDNYGYTF
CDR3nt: TGTGCCGTACAGGGGGATAACTATGGCTACACCTTC

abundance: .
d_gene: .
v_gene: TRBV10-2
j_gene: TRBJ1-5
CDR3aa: CASSEGAPNQPQHF
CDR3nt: TGCGCCAGCAGTGAAGGGGCCCCTAATCAGCCCCAGCATTTT

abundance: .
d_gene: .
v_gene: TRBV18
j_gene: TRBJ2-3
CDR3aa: CASSPGASGTDTQYF
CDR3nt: TGTGCCAGCTCACCGGGGGCATCCGGCACAGATACGCAGTATTTT

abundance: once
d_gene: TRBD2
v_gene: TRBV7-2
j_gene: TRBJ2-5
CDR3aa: CASSSPGGQETQYF
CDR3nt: TGTGCCAGCAGCTCTCCGGGGGGTCAAGAGACCCAGTACTTC

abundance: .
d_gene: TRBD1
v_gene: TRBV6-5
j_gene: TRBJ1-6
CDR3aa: CASSYSRTGDSPLHF
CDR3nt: TGTGCCAGCAGTTACTCGAGGACAGGGGATTCACCCCTCCACTTT